Following are 12 T cell receptor beta chains from one sample sequenced in a study of blood T cell dynamics during melanoma immunotherapy. Time point noted: pre-treatment baseline. Sequencing was performed with immunoSEQ multiplex PCR; in TCRdb, only in-frame clones are kept and a portion is missing. Found here are under 15,000 clones, more than 70% of them singletons; the top ten hold less than 5.5%. The sequenced sample was blood, obtained from a patient treated with checkpoint blockade. Receptors were obtained from a human donor with melanoma.

The CDR3 protein is CASSLVAGVDGYTF. The CDR3 DNA sequence: TGCGCCAGCAGCTTGGTAGCGGGGGTAGATGGCTACACCTTC. The genes are TRBV5-1 and TRBJ1-2; D may be TRBD1 (5 bases). The CDR3 runs 14 residues. V lost 0 bases and J lost 6, with 12 bases in between. The V gene's germline CDR1 is SGHRS and CDR2 YFSETQ.

This clone was seen more than once but under ten times. The gene calls are TRBV27 and TRBJ1-4; D perhaps matches TRBD1 (6 bases). Trimming removed 4 bases at V and 6 bases at J, with 21 bases between. The CDR3 runs to 17 residues. Germline V gene sequence: CDR1 MNHEY, CDR2 SMNVEV (reference sequence). CDR3 amino acids: CASSSNRRYRDDEKLFF. In DNA form, the CDR3 reads TGTGCCAGCAGTTCAAACCGACGCTACAGGGACGATGAAAAACTGTTTTTT. The whole variable domain, remainder taken from reference TRBV27 and TRBJ1-4, is EAQVTQNPRYLITVTGKKLTVTCSQNMNHEYMSWYRQDPGLGLRQIYYSMNVEVTDKGDVPEGYKVSRKEKRNFPLILESPSPNQTSLYFCASSSNRRYRDDEKLFFGSGTQLSVL.

J is TRBJ1-3 and V is TRBV28; no clear D. The germline V gene has CDR1 MDHEN and CDR2 SYDVKM. This CDR3 has 12 amino acids. Trimming took 6 bases from V and 5 from J, leaving 8 bases between them. As DNA, the CDR3 is TGTGCCAGCAGATACCGTAGAAACACCATATATTTT. This sequence encodes CASRYRRNTIYF.

V usage is TRBV6-6 and J usage is TRBJ2-5; perhaps TRBD1 as D (6 bases). The CDR3 spans 16 residues. V dropped 2 bases and J dropped 5 bases, with 18 bases sitting between them. The V gene's germline CDR1 is MNHNY and CDR2 SVGAGI (reference sequence). CDR3 in DNA: TGTGCCAGCAGTTACGTTCTTAGCAGGGGAGCTGAGACCCAGTACTTC. This encodes CASSYVLSRGAETQYF.

This chain joins TRBV30 and TRBJ1-4; no reliable D call. The CDR3 has 14 amino acids. Germline V gene lookup returns CDR1 GTSNPN and CDR2 SVGIG (reference sequence). V gave up 3 bases and J gave up 4 bases, with 12 bases separating them. The CDR3: CAWRHGRVNEKLFF. The CDR3 coding sequence is TGTGCCTGGAGGCACGGACGAGTTAATGAAAAACTGTTTTTT.

This chain joins TRBV5-1 and TRBJ1-1; a possible D gene is TRBD1 (5 bases). Germline V lookup: CDR1 SGHRS, CDR2 YFSETQ. This CDR3 comprises 17 residues. Trimming removed 3 bases from V and 0 bases from J, with 18 bases in between. The CDR3: CASSSSLVQTVNTEAFF. The CDR3 DNA reads as TGCGCCAGCAGCTCCAGTCTTGTCCAGACAGTGAACACTGAAGCTTTCTTT.

The chain carries TRBV7-2 and TRBJ2-3; 11 bases align to TRBD2. Germline lookup yields CDR1 SGHTA and CDR2 FQGNSA. Trimming took 1 base from V and 11 from J; bases not matched to a gene: 8. The CDR3 length is 15 residues. CDR3 coding DNA: TGTGCCAGCAGCTTAGGAGGTCTAGCGGGGGGCGTGCAGTATTTT. Its protein product is CASSLGGLAGGVQYF.

This clone was recorded only once. The chain has TRBV9 and TRBJ2-5, with TRBD1 matching over 8 bases. The CDR3 contains 18 residues. The J segment lost 0 bases and the V segment lost 3 bases, leaving 13 bases of the junction unmatched. Germline loops: CDR1 SGDLS, CDR2 YYNGEE. CDR3 amino acids: CASSESAPGTGYQETQYF. CDR3 sequence (DNA): TGTGCCAGCAGCGAGAGTGCTCCCGGGACAGGCTACCAAGAGACCCAGTACTTC.

This clone showed up just a few times. The chain joins TRBV11-2 to TRBJ1-5, with unresolved D. Germline CDR1 SGHAT, CDR2 FQNNGV. V lost 3 bases, J lost 1 base, and 4 bases lay in between. The CDR3 has 13 amino acids. As DNA, the CDR3 is TGTGCCAGCAGCTTTCAAAGCAATCAGCCCCAGCATTTT. Translated: CASSFQSNQPQHF.

In its sample, this clone was seen a few times. V and J are TRBV6-5 and TRBJ1-5; D is perhaps TRBD1 (5 bases). The CDR3 has 15 residues. Trimming pared 0 bases from V and 5 bases from J, leaving 11 bases between. Germline V gives CDR1 MNHEY, CDR2 SVGAGI. In DNA, the CDR3 is TGTGCCAGCAGTTACTCAACAGGAGGGGATCAGCCCCAGCATTTT. Amino acids: CASSYSTGGDQPQHF.

This sequence joins TRBV7-2 and TRBJ2-3; D remains ambiguous. Trimming took 1 base from V and 5 from J, leaving 7 bases between them. Germline-derived CDR1 and CDR2 are SGHTA and FQGNSA. The CDR3 length is 13 residues. The DNA of the CDR3 is TGTGCCAGCAGCTTAGGCCCCGGAGATACGCAGTATTTT. It specifies CASSLGPGDTQYF.

This clone was observed a single time. This chain uses TRBV11-2 with TRBJ1-5; a possible D gene is TRBD1 (5 bases). Between the trimmed V and J ends, which lost 5 bases and 2 bases, there was a span of 13 bases. CDR1 is SGHAT and CDR2 is FQNNGV in the germline V gene. The CDR3 runs 15 residues. The CDR3 sequence is CASSPMLGGNQPQHF. The CDR3 DNA sequence: TGTGCCAGCAGCCCCATGCTAGGGGGCAATCAGCCCCAGCATTTT. The full variable domain, in which reference TRBV11-2 and TRBJ1-5 provide the parts outside the CDR3, is EAGVAQSPRYKIIEKRQSVAFWCNPISGHATLYWYQQILGQGPKLLIQFQNNGVVDDSQLPKDRFSAERLKGVDSTLKIQPAKLEDSAVYLCASSPMLGGNQPQHFGDGTRLSIL.